This record looks at one TCR beta chain sequence and its context. The antigen is undetermined. V lost 3 bases and J lost 5, with 14 bases in between. CDR3 length: 16 residues. CDR1 and CDR2 (germline): LGHDT, YNNKEL (reference sequence). In TCRdb, the reads were re-called with MiXCR into one record per CDR3 protein. The top ten hold about an eighth of the sample, which has approximately 910,000 distinct CDR3 sequences, approximately 32% seen once. This entry is derived from a study of T cell repertoires in cytomegalovirus infection. Study results and limitations: Dominant in the ex vivo response were TCR beta clonotypes restricted by HLA-C and specific for CMV.

This sample comprised cultured CD8+ T cells from PBMCs, obtained from culture after CMV antigen stimulation. This chain links TRBV3-1 with TRBJ1-6; tentative D call: TRBD1 (6 bases). This sequence was found in a human donor in good health (CMV status not recorded). Some clones in this sample may be carry-over from other donors' samples. The CDR3 sequence: CASSQRPGTNNSPLHF. CDR3 in DNA: TGTGCCAGCAGCCAGCGTCCCGGGACAAATAATTCACCCCTCCACTTT. The full variable domain, rest sourced from reference TRBV3-1 and TRBJ1-6, is DTAVSQTPKYLVTQMGNDKSIKCEQNLGHDTMYWYKQDSKKFLKIMFSYNNKELIINETVPNRFSPKSPDKAHLNLHINSLELGDSAVYFCASSQRPGTNNSPLHFGNGTRLTVT.